A selection of T cell receptor beta chains follows, all from one sample in a study of shared clonotypes between healthy human individuals. The protocol was immunoSEQ multiplex PCR, while the TCRdb copy is restricted to in-frame clones and leaves out a portion. Of 150,000 to 200,000 clones in the sample, 80% to 95% are singletons; the top ten hold around 0.067%. Sequencing was done on a sample of naive CD4+ T cells sorted from blood. The receptor source for this set is a woman aged 25 to 45 in good health. The CDR3 runs from the conserved cysteine through the conserved F or W. The D gene is left open where the match is weak. For some rows the clone size is stated as once, few or many, or as a class when expanded; others skip it.

TGTGCCAGCTCACCATTGCAGTCGTCTAGCGGCAACAATGAGCAGTTCTTC CASSPLQSSSGNNEQFF TRBJ2-1 TRBV18 17 TRBD2 NA
TGTGCCAGCAGCAAGAACACCGGGGAGCTGTTTTTT CASSKNTGELFF TRBJ2-2 TRBV5-4 12 NA NA
TGTGCCAGCAGGCGGACAGGGGGAAACAATGAGCAGTTCTTC CASRRTGGNNEQFF TRBJ2-1 TRBV27 14 TRBD1 NA
TGCGCCAGCAGCTTCAGCGCTGGGGCCAACGTCCTGACTTTC CASSFSAGANVLTF TRBJ2-6 TRBV5-1 14 NA NA
TGTGCCAGCAGTTATCAAGCGAACACCGGGGAGCTGTTTTTT CASSYQANTGELFF TRBJ2-2 TRBV6-6 14 NA NA
TGTGCCAGCTCACAGGGACAGTTAGGCGAGCAGTACTTC CASSQGQLGEQYF TRBJ2-7 TRBV18 13 TRBD1 NA
TGCGCCAGCAGCCCCGGGACGAAGGACCAAGAGACCCAGTACTTC CASSPGTKDQETQYF TRBJ2-5 TRBV5-1 15 NA NA
TGTGCCAGCAGCTTGCTAGCGGGAGTTTACAATGAGCAGTTCTTC CASSLLAGVYNEQFF TRBJ2-1 TRBV11-2 15 TRBD2 NA
TGTGCCAGCAGTTGGGGGAGTAGCTCCTACAATGAGCAGTTCTTC CASSWGSSSYNEQFF TRBJ2-1 TRBV7-9 15 NA NA
TGTGCCAGCAGCTTAGTACTAGCGGGGCCAGATACGCAGTATTTT CASSLVLAGPDTQYF TRBJ2-3 TRBV7-2 15 TRBD2 NA
TGTGCCAGCAGTTACTCGAGGGGGGGGACGTGGAAACTGTTTTTT CASSYSRGGTWKLFF TRBJ1-4 TRBV6-5 15 NA once
TGTGCCAGCAGCTCGAGGAGGCTAGCGGGAGACGAGACCCAGTACTTC CASSSRRLAGDETQYF TRBJ2-5 TRBV5-4 16 TRBD2 NA
TGTGCCAGCAAGGTAATAGCGGGACCGGCCGGGGAGCTGTTTTTT CASKVIAGPAGELFF TRBJ2-2 TRBV6-4 15 TRBD2 NA
TGTGCCAGCAGTCCGGGACAGGGGGCTGACGAGCAGTACTTC CASSPGQGADEQYF TRBJ2-7 TRBV6-6 14 TRBD1 once
TGCGCCAGCAGCCCGGGGGACACCAACCCCTACGAGCAGTACTTC CASSPGDTNPYEQYF TRBJ2-7 TRBV5-1 15 NA NA
TGTGCCAGCAGCTCGGTGTTCGGAACTAGGATGTACGAGCAGTACTTC CASSSVFGTRMYEQYF TRBJ2-7 TRBV5-4 16 NA NA
TGTGCCAGCAGACGTGGGGGTGGCGGAGTTAGCACAGATACGCAGTATTTT CASRRGGGGVSTDTQYF TRBJ2-3 TRBV11-2 17 NA NA
TGTGCCAGCTCTAGCGGGATAGGGGGGGAGCTGTTTTTT CASSSGIGGELFF TRBJ2-2 TRBV28 13 TRBD2 NA
TGTGCCAGCAGCTCCGACCCTAGGGACAGGGGGAACACTGAAGCTTTCTTT CASSSDPRDRGNTEAFF TRBJ1-1 TRBV7-2 17 TRBD1 NA
TGTGCCAGCAGTCCCATTGGGGTTGCTGAAGCTTTCTTT CASSPIGVAEAFF TRBJ1-1 TRBV2 13 NA NA
TGTGCCAGCATCAGAGACAGGGGGACATCCTACGAGCAGTACTTC CASIRDRGTSYEQYF TRBJ2-7 TRBV2 15 TRBD1 NA
TGTGCCAGCAGCTCCGGGACGAAGGGCGAGCAGTACTTC CASSSGTKGEQYF TRBJ2-7 TRBV7-2 13 NA NA
TGCAGCGTTTTCACAGGGTCCCACGAGCAGTACTTC CSVFTGSHEQYF TRBJ2-7 TRBV29-1 12 NA NA
TGTGCCAGCAGTCGAACCTCTAGGGGGATTGGGCAAGAGACCCAGTACTTC CASSRTSRGIGQETQYF TRBJ2-5 TRBV27 17 NA NA
TGCGCCAGCAGTGCCTACCGGAACTACGAGCAGTACTTC CASSAYRNYEQYF TRBJ2-7 TRBV10-1 13 NA NA
TGTGCCAGCAGCCCAACCCGTGGTGGTGCGAACACTGAAGCTTTCTTT CASSPTRGGANTEAFF TRBJ1-1 TRBV11-2 16 NA NA
TGTGCCAGCACCTCGGGACAGGGCTCCCTCGAGCAGTACTTC CASTSGQGSLEQYF TRBJ2-7 TRBV19 14 TRBD1 NA
TGTGCCAGCTCACAAGGACAGGGCAGGAACAATCAGCCCCAGCATTTT CASSQGQGRNNQPQHF TRBJ1-5 TRBV18 16 TRBD1 NA
TGTGCCAGCAGCTTTCTAATCAGAATCCCAAGCACCGGGGAGCTGTTTTTT CASSFLIRIPSTGELFF TRBJ2-2 TRBV7-9 17 NA NA
TGCGCCAGCAGTGCACTAGCGGGAGGGCCCGGGCAGTTCTTC CASSALAGGPGQFF TRBJ2-1 TRBV10-1 14 TRBD2 NA
TGTGCCAGCAGCGATCCAGGGGCGGCTAGCAATCAGCCCCAGCATTTT CASSDPGAASNQPQHF TRBJ1-5 TRBV28 16 NA NA
TGTGCCAGCAGCCTAACACAGGGGGCTGAAGCTTTCTTT CASSLTQGAEAFF TRBJ1-1 TRBV7-2 13 TRBD1 NA
TGTGCCAGCAGCCCCTGGACAGCCAACTATGGCTACACCTTC CASSPWTANYGYTF TRBJ1-2 TRBV5-5 14 NA NA
TGTGCCAGCAGGACCGGGACAGGGAGCACTGAAGCTTTCTTT CASRTGTGSTEAFF TRBJ1-1 TRBV2 14 TRBD1 NA
TGCGCCAGCAGCTTGGGCGGGAGGAGGGATCTAGCCAAAAACATTCAGTACTTC CASSLGGRRDLAKNIQYF TRBJ2-4 TRBV5-1 18 TRBD2 NA
TGTGCCAGCAGTGGGAGCGACGGGACACCTGGAAACACCATATATTTT CASSGSDGTPGNTIYF TRBJ1-3 TRBV25-1 16 NA NA
TGTGCCAGCAGCTCCGTCCCAGGACATAGGATCTACGAGCAGTACTTC CASSSVPGHRIYEQYF TRBJ2-7 TRBV7-6 16 NA NA
TGTGCCAGCATGCCCCAGGGTGGTCAGCCCCAGCATTTT CASMPQGGQPQHF TRBJ1-5 TRBV2 13 NA once
TGTGCCAGCAGGATGGACAGGGGAGACGGCTACACCTTC CASRMDRGDGYTF TRBJ1-2 TRBV6-5 13 TRBD1 NA
TGTGCCAGTAGTATAGTGGCAACTAATGAAAAACTGTTTTTT CASSIVATNEKLFF TRBJ1-4 TRBV19 14 NA NA
TGCGCCAGCAGCCAAGTGGGGCTGGGGACCCAGTACTTC CASSQVGLGTQYF TRBJ2-5 TRBV4-1 13 NA NA
TGTGCCAGCTCCCCCGTCAGTCGGCAGCCCCAGCATTTT CASSPVSRQPQHF TRBJ1-5 TRBV18 13 NA NA
TGCGCCAGCAGCTTATCCACGAACTATGGCTACACCTTC CASSLSTNYGYTF TRBJ1-2 TRBV5-1 13 NA NA
TGTGCCAGTAGTAAGCCCCGGGGACAGGGAAAACTGAACTTAGCCAAAAACATTCAGTACTTC CASSKPRGQGKLNLAKNIQYF TRBJ2-4 TRBV19 21 TRBD1 NA
TGTGCCTCCTCGCGGGGGATGTCCTACAATGAGCAGTTCTTC CASSRGMSYNEQFF TRBJ2-1 TRBV7-3 14 TRBD2 NA
TGTGCCAGCACGGGTGGGTCGGAGACCCAGTACTTC CASTGGSETQYF TRBJ2-5 TRBV28 12 NA NA
TGTGCCAGCAGCGCCGGGACTAGCGCTAGCAATGAGCAGTTCTTC CASSAGTSASNEQFF TRBJ2-1 TRBV7-6 15 TRBD2 NA
TGTGCCAGTAGTATAGAAAGGACTAGTGTCTACGAGCAGTACTTC CASSIERTSVYEQYF TRBJ2-7 TRBV19 15 TRBD2 NA
TGCGCCAGCAGCTTACAGACCGCCACGAACACTGAAGCTTTCTTT CASSLQTATNTEAFF TRBJ1-1 TRBV5-1 15 NA few
TGTGCCAGTAGTGAAACAGGCGACTCTGGGGCCAACGTCCTGACTTTC CASSETGDSGANVLTF TRBJ2-6 TRBV19 16 NA once
TGTGCCAGCAGCTCGACTCAGGGGGCAGAGGAAAAACTGTTTTTT CASSSTQGAEEKLFF TRBJ1-4 TRBV7-8 15 TRBD1 NA
TGTGCCAGCAGTGACGTACTGGAGCAAAGACGCGGGACTAGCGGGACAGATACGCAGTATTTT CASSDVLEQRRGTSGTDTQYF TRBJ2-3 TRBV6-4 21 TRBD2 NA